The T cell receptor beta chain described here comes from a study of spatial heterogeneity in lung cancer. Study information: Each unique TCR and UMI combination was seen more than ten times on average in raw reads. General study findings and limits: Blood showed ubiquitous tumor TCRs more often at resection than at routine follow-up.

As for this clonotype: Its antigen is unknown.

The J segment lost 1 base and the V segment lost 7 bases, leaving 8 bases of the junction unmatched. CDR1 is MDHEN, CDR2 SYDVKM, per germline. The CDR3 length is 15 residues. TCR cDNA molecules each had a unique molecular identifier. MiXCR was run by TCRdb on the 5' RACE reads, yielding one entry per CDR3 protein. The sample shows a few thousand distinct CDR3 sequences, approximately 20% of them seen only once. The time point denotes: sample taken at primary tumor resection. The input material, whole RNA from tumor, nontumor lung or frozen PBMC, was sequenced unsorted. Donors were 55 to 75 untreated early-stage non-small cell lung cancer patients.

The TCR comes from a male donor with early-stage non-small cell lung cancer. The specimen comprised PBMCs, sampled at surgery. This chain connects TRBV28 to TRBJ1-1; TRBD1 matches at 8 bases. CDR3 residues: CASTAQGAPNTEAFF. The CDR3 DNA reads as TGTGCCAGCACGGCGCAGGGGGCCCCGAACACTGAAGCTTTCTTT.